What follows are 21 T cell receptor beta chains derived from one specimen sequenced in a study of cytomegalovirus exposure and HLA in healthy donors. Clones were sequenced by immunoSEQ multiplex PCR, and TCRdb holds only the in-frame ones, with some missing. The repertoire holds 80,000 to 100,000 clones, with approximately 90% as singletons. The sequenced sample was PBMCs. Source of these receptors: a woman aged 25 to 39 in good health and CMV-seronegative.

The DNA of the CDR3 is TGCAGCGTTGACGGGGCGGGAGGAAACACCATATATTTT. This translates into CSVDGAGGNTIYF. This chain uses TRBV29-1 with TRBJ1-3; TRBD1 might be the D (5 bases). CDR3 length: 13 residues. Germline CDR1 reads SQVTM; CDR2 reads ANQGSEA. The ends were cut back, 3 bases at V and 4 bases at J, with 10 bases in the middle.

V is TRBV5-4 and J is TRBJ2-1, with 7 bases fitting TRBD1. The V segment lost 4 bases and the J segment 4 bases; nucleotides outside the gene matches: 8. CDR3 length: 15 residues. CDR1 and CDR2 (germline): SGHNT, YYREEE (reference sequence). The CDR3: CASSAGTDNYNEQFF. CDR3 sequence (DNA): TGTGCCAGCAGCGCCGGGACAGATAATTACAATGAGCAGTTCTTC.

The CDR3 loop is CASSERTGVNEQYF. CDR3 in DNA: TGTGCCAGCAGTGAAAGGACAGGGGTGAACGAGCAGTACTTC. The genes are TRBV6-1 and TRBJ2-7; 9 nucleotides agree with TRBD1. V lost 2 bases, J lost 5 bases, and 4 bases stayed unmatched. The CDR3 length is 14 residues. Looked up from germline, CDR1 is MNHNS and CDR2 is SASEGT.

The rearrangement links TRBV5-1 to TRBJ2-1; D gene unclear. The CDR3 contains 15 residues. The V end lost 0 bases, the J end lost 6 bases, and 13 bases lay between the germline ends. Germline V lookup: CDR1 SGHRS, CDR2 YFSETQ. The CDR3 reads CASSLEATTGNEQFF. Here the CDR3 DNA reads TGCGCCAGCAGCTTGGAGGCCACGACGGGCAATGAGCAGTTCTTC. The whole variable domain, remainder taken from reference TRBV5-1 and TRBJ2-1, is KAGVTQTPRYLIKTRGQQVTLSCSPISGHRSVSWYQQTPGQGLQFLFEYFSETQRNKGNFPGRFSGRQFSNSRSEMNVSTLELGDSALYLCASSLEATTGNEQFFGPGTRLTVL.

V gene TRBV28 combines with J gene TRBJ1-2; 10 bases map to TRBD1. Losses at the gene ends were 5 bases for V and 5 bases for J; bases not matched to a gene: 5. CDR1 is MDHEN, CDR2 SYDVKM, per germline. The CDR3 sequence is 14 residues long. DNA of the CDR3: TGTGCCAGCAGTCTTCCGGGACAGGGGTATGGCTACACCTTC. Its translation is CASSLPGQGYGYTF.

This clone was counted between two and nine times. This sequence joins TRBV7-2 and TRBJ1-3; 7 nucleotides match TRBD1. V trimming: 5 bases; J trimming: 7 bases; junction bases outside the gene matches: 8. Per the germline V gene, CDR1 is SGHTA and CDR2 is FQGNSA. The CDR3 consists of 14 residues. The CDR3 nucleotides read TGTGCCAGCAGCCCCCGGGGACAGTCCAACACCATATATTTT. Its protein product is CASSPRGQSNTIYF.

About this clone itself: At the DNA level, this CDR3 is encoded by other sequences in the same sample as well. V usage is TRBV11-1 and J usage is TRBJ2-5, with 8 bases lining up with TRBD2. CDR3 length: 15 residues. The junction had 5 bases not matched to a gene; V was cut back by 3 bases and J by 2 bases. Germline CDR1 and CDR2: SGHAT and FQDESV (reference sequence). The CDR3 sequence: CASSFRLAPQETQYF. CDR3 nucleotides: TGTGCCAGCAGCTTCAGACTAGCGCCTCAAGAGACCCAGTACTTC. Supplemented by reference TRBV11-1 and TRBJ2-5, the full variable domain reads EAEVAQSPRYKITEKSQAVAFWCDPISGHATLYWYRQILGQGPELLVQFQDESVVDDSQLPKDRFSAERLKGVDSTLKIQPAELGDSAMYLCASSFRLAPQETQYFGPGTRLLVL.

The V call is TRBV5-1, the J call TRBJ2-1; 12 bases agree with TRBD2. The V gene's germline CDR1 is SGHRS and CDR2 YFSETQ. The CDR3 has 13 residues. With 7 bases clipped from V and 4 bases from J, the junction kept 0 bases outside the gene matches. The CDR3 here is CASGTSGYNEQFF. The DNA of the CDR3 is TGCGCCAGCGGGACTAGCGGGTACAATGAGCAGTTCTTC.

CDR3 in amino acids: CACGLEPQHF. For the CDR3, the DNA is TGTGCCTGCGGGTTGGAGCCCCAGCATTTT. The chain uses TRBV19 and TRBJ1-5, with D hard to call. Trimming took 11 bases from V and 8 from J, leaving 10 bases between them. Germline-derived CDR1 and CDR2 are LNHDA and SQIVND (reference sequence). The CDR3 is 10 residues long.

The CDR3 region is CASSLVGGRWPNEQFF. DNA of the CDR3: TGTGCCAGCAGCTTAGTCGGCGGGAGGTGGCCCAATGAGCAGTTCTTC. V is TRBV7-6 and J is TRBJ2-1; 8 bases fit TRBD2. V was clipped by 1 base and J by 6 bases; unmatched bases: 8. CDR3 length: 16 residues. Germline CDR1 SGHVS, CDR2 FNYEAQ.

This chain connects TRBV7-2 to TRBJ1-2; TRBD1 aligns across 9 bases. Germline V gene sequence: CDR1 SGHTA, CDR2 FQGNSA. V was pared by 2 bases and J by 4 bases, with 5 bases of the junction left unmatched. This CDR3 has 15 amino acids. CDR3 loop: CASSLQDRGAYGYTF. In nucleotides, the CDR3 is TGTGCCAGCAGCTTACAGGACAGGGGAGCCTATGGCTACACCTTC.

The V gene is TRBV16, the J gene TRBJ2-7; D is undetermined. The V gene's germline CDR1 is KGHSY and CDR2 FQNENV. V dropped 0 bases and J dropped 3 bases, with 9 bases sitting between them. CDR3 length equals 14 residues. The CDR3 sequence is CASSQSLQNYEQYF. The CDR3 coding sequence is TGTGCCAGCAGCCAATCCCTCCAGAACTACGAGCAGTACTTC.

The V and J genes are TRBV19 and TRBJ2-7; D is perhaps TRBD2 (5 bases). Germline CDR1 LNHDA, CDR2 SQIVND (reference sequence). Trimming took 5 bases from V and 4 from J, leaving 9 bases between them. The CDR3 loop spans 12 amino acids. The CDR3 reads CASSGRAYEQYF. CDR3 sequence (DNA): TGTGCCAGTAGTGGGAGAGCTTACGAGCAGTACTTC.

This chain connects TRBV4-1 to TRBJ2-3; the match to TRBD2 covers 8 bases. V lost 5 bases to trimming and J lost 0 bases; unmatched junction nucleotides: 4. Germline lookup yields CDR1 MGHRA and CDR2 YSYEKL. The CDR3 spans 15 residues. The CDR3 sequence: CASSVAGTSTDTQYF. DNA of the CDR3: TGCGCCAGCAGCGTAGCGGGGACTAGCACAGATACGCAGTATTTT.

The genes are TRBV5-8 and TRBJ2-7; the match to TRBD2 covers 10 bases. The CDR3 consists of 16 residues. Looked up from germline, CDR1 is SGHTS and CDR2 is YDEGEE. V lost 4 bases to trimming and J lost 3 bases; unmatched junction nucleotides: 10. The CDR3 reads CASSGTSGAALYEQYF. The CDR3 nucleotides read TGTGCCAGCAGCGGAACTAGCGGGGCTGCCCTCTACGAGCAGTACTTC. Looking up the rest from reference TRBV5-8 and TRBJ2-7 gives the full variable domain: EAGVTQSPTHLIKTRGQQATLRCSPISGHTSVYWYQQALGLGLQFLLWYDEGEERNRGNFPPRFSGRQFPNYSSELNVNALELEDSALYLCASSGTSGAALYEQYFGPGTRLTVT.

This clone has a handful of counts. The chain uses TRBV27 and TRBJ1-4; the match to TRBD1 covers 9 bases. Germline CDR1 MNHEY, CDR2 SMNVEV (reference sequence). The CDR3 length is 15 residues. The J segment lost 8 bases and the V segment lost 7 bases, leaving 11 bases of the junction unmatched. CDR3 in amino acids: CASTEYRGQGEKLFF. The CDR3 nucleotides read TGTGCCAGCACTGAATACAGGGGGCAAGGCGAAAAACTGTTTTTT. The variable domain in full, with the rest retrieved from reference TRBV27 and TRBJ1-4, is EAQVTQNPRYLITVTGKKLTVTCSQNMNHEYMSWYRQDPGLGLRQIYYSMNVEVTDKGDVPEGYKVSRKEKRNFPLILESPSPNQTSLYFCASTEYRGQGEKLFFGSGTQLSVL.

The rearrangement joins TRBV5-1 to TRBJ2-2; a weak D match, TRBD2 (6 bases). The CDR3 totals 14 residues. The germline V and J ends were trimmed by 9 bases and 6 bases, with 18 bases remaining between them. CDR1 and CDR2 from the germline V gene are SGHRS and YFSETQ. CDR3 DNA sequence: TGCGCCACCCGAGGAGGAGGGGCTCCCGGGGAGCTGTTTTTT. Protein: CATRGGGAPGELFF.

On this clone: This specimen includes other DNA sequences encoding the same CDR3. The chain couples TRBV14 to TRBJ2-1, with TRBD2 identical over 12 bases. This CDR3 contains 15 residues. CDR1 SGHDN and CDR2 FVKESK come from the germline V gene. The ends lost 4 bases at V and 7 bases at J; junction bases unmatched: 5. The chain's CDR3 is CASSPLAGGPNEQFF. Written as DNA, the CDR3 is TGTGCCAGCAGCCCCCTAGCGGGAGGGCCAAATGAGCAGTTCTTC.

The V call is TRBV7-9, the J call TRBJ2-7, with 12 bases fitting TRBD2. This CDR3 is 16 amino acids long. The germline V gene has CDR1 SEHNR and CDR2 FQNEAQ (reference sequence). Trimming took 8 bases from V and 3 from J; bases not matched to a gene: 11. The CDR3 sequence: CASGTGTSGFRYEQYF. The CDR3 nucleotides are TGTGCCAGCGGTACAGGGACTAGCGGGTTTCGCTACGAGCAGTACTTC.

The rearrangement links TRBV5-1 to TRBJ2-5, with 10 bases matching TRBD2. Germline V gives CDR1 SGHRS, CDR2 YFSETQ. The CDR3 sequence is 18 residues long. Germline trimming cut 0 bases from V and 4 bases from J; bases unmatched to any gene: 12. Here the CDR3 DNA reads TGCGCCAGCAGCTTGGAAATGTCGTCTAGCGGGAGAGGAGAGACCCAGTACTTC. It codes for CASSLEMSSSGRGETQYF.

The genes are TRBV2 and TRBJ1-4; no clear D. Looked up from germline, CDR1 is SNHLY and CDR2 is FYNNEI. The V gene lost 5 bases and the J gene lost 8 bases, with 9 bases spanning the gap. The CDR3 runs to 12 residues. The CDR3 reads CASSLESEKLFF. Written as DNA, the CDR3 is TGTGCCAGCAGTCTGGAGAGCGAAAAACTGTTTTTT. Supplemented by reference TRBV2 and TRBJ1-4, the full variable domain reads EPEVTQTPSHQVTQMGQEVILRCVPISNHLYFYWYRQILGQKVEFLVSFYNNEISEKSEIFDDQFSVERPDGSNFTLKIRSTKLEDSAMYFCASSLESEKLFFGSGTQLSVL.